This T cell receptor (beta chain) derives from a study of blood T cell repertoires in COVID-19. Across the whole study: Whether acute or convalescent, the COVID-19 samples came from the United States, Italy and Spain. T cells, B-cell-depleted T cells, or PBMCs supplied cDNA or gDNA.

CDR1 is SGHNT, CDR2 YENEEA, per germline. V lost 2 bases to trimming and J lost 10 bases, with 9 bases between them. The CDR3 runs to 13 residues. Per the original data handling: Amplification with reference gene primers provided the estimates of nucleated cell counts. Profiling relied on immunoSEQ multiplex PCR, and the TCRdb table lists in-frame clones only, not all of them. From that table come the V and J calls and clone size; the DNA was used to work out D and trimming. The profile shows around 100,000 clones, approximately 91% of them singletons. The V call is TRBV11-3, the J call TRBJ1-6, with D unclear. The sequencing sample was made of peripheral blood. The sequence derives from a man aged 45 to 65 with acute or convalescent COVID-19. CDR3 sequence: CASSLYPESPLHF. In DNA form, the CDR3 reads TGTGCCAGCAGCTTATACCCCGAGTCACCCCTCCACTTT.